This T cell receptor beta chain was sequenced for a study of T cell repertoires in cytomegalovirus infection. Study-level information: Recently described HLA-C-restricted plus well-studied HLA-B-restricted CMV epitopes were used. Indications of both CMV infection and matching HLA type were provided by public TCR beta signatures. Study results and limitations: Dominant in the ex vivo response were TCR beta clonotypes restricted by HLA-C and specific for CMV.

To note about this clonotype: Its cognate antigen is unknown.

The CDR3 covers 13 residues. Germline V gene data show CDR1 as SGHNT and CDR2 as YYREEE (reference sequence). The V and J ends lost 3 bases and 12 bases, in that order; junction bases with no gene match: 9. TCRdb reprocessed the reads via MiXCR and lists one record per CDR3 protein. The data hold about 350,000 distinct CDR3 sequences, with roughly a third observed a single time. The source of this sequence is a human donor in good health (CMV status not recorded). Some clones in this sample may be carry-over from other donors' samples. Sequencing used cultured PBMCs, obtained from culture after CMV antigen stimulation. The J gene is TRBJ2-1, the V gene TRBV5-4; 7 nucleotides agree with TRBD2. The CDR3 region is CASSWGVRTRQFF. In DNA form, the CDR3 reads TGTGCCAGCAGCTGGGGGGTAAGGACTAGGCAGTTCTTC. Supplemented by reference TRBV5-4 and TRBJ2-1, the full variable domain reads ETGVTQSPTHLIKTRGQQVTLRCSSQSGHNTVSWYQQALGQGPQFIFQYYREEENGRGNFPPRFSGLQFPNYSSELNVNALELDDSALYLCASSWGVRTRQFFGPGTRLTVL.